The 21 T cell receptor beta chains presented below share a single source sample, sequenced in a study of cytomegalovirus exposure and HLA in healthy donors. 60 Vbeta and 13 Jbeta primers were used in PCR. Sequencing was performed with immunoSEQ multiplex PCR; in TCRdb, only in-frame clones are kept and a portion is missing. The sample holds 95,000 to 150,000 clones, 55% to 75% seen once. Sequences were obtained from PBMCs. These receptors were obtained from a woman between 40 and 55 years old in good health and CMV-seropositive.

The chain combines TRBV7-2 with TRBJ2-2, with 8 positions matching TRBD1. The V and J ends lost 5 bases and 0 bases, in that order; junction bases with no gene match: 14. The V gene's germline CDR1 is SGHTA and CDR2 FQGNSA. The CDR3 loop spans 19 amino acids. The CDR3 DNA is TGTGCCAGCAGCCGCGGCTACGGCAGGGGGCGATCGAACACCGGGGAGCTGTTTTTT. It yields the protein CASSRGYGRGRSNTGELFF.

This clone has just a few counts. V is TRBV2 and J is TRBJ1-2; TRBD1 matches at 9 bases. The CDR3 sequence is 17 residues long. V lost 6 bases to trimming and J lost 4 bases; unmatched junction nucleotides: 15. Germline V gene data show CDR1 as SNHLY and CDR2 as FYNNEI. The CDR3 reads CASRTPTGQGILYGYTF. In nucleotides, the CDR3 is TGTGCCAGCAGGACGCCGACCGGACAGGGGATCCTCTATGGCTACACCTTC.

This chain links TRBV5-1 with TRBJ1-6; the D gene is possibly TRBD1 (5 bases). The CDR3 runs 15 residues. The germline V gene encodes CDR1 SGHRS and CDR2 YFSETQ. V dropped 1 base and J dropped 12 bases, with 17 bases sitting between them. This CDR3 reads CASSLQTGGGGPLHF. The CDR3, as DNA: TGCGCCAGCAGCTTGCAGACCGGGGGGGGAGGACCCCTCCACTTT.

The chain recombines TRBV11-2 with TRBJ1-2, with a tentative D call TRBD1 (5 bases). The CDR3 covers 14 residues. With 5 bases removed from V and 6 bases from J, the gap between germline ends came to 16 bases. Germline V CDR1 and CDR2: SGHAT, FQNNGV. The CDR3 loop is CASSLLQGPDGYTF. Here the CDR3 DNA reads TGTGCCAGCAGCCTTCTCCAGGGTCCCGATGGCTACACCTTC.

DNA of the CDR3: TGTGCCAGCAGCCAGACCGGGACAGGGGAATATGAGCAGTTCTTC. Its translation: CASSQTGTGEYEQFF. The chain recombines TRBV4-2 with TRBJ2-1, with 10 bases fitting TRBD1. Germline V gene data show CDR1 as LGHNA and CDR2 as YNFKEQ. The CDR3 has 15 residues. V shed 3 bases, J shed 8 bases, and the junction held 7 bases outside the gene matches.

The V call is TRBV15, the J call TRBJ2-6; unclear D gene. V shed 1 base and J shed 3 bases, with 4 bases lying between them. CDR3 length: 14 residues. CDR1 and CDR2 from the germline V gene are LNHNV and YYDKDF (reference sequence). This chain's CDR3 is CATSRVFGANVLTF. CDR3 sequence (DNA): TGTGCCACCAGCAGAGTCTTTGGGGCCAACGTCCTGACTTTC. Full variable domain (rest looked up from reference TRBV15 and TRBJ2-6): DAMVIQNPRYQVTQFGKPVTLSCSQTLNHNVMYWYQQKSSQAPKLLFHYYDKDFNNEADTPDNFQSRRPNTSFCFLDIRSPGLGDTAMYLCATSRVFGANVLTFGAGSRLTVL.

This clone was recorded a few times. This chain links TRBV7-8 with TRBJ2-3; 12 positions agree with TRBD1. Germline CDR1 SGHVS, CDR2 FQNEAQ. There are 15 residues in the CDR3. The V segment lost 5 bases and the J segment 6 bases; nucleotides outside the gene matches: 6. CDR3 residues: CASSTGTGGFDTQYF. Here the CDR3 DNA reads TGTGCCAGCAGCACCGGGACAGGGGGCTTCGATACGCAGTATTTT.

V is TRBV7-8 and J is TRBJ2-2; D possibly corresponds to TRBD2 (6 bases). The V and J ends lost 4 bases and 5 bases respectively, with 11 bases between them. Germline V lookup: CDR1 SGHVS, CDR2 FQNEAQ. There are 14 residues in the CDR3. The CDR3 here is CASSSGRGTGELFF. Here the CDR3 DNA reads TGTGCCAGCAGCTCCGGACGGGGGACCGGGGAGCTGTTTTTT.

This chain connects TRBV7-9 to TRBJ1-1; 7 nucleotides align to TRBD1. The CDR3 runs to 14 residues. In germline, CDR1 is SEHNR, CDR2 FQNEAQ (reference sequence). Trimming took 8 bases from V and 2 from J; bases not matched to a gene: 8. The CDR3 bases are TGTGCCAGCCTGCGGGACAGCTCAAACACTGAAGCTTTCTTT. Translated: CASLRDSSNTEAFF.

The count of this clone is one. Here the CDR3 reads CASSFGGRYQETQYF. In DNA, the CDR3 is TGCGCCAGCAGCTTCGGCGGGAGGTACCAAGAGACCCAGTACTTC. V is TRBV5-1 and J is TRBJ2-5; TRBD2 matches at 8 bases. The CDR3 runs to 15 residues. Losses at the gene ends were 2 bases for V and 0 bases for J; bases not matched to a gene: 3. CDR1 and CDR2 (germline): SGHRS, YFSETQ.

This rearrangement joins TRBV15 to TRBJ2-5; 7 nucleotides line up with TRBD1. CDR3 length: 15 amino acids. The germline gives CDR1 LNHNV, CDR2 YYDKDF (reference sequence). After removal of 3 bases from V and 5 bases from J, the junction contained 9 bases not matched to a gene. CDR3 sequence reads: CATSRTGPARETQYF. The CDR3 DNA reads as TGTGCCACCAGCAGGACAGGGCCGGCGAGGGAGACCCAGTACTTC.

The chain carries TRBV27 and TRBJ2-7; D may be TRBD2 (5 bases). Germline CDR1 and CDR2: MNHEY and SMNVEV (reference sequence). Trimming took 6 bases from V and 5 from J, leaving 14 bases between them. The CDR3 consists of 13 residues. CDR3 protein: CASSRAGLDEQYF. Here the CDR3 DNA reads TGTGCCAGCAGCCGGGCGGGTCTGGACGAGCAGTACTTC.

V gene TRBV9 combines with J gene TRBJ1-1; a weak D match, TRBD1 (5 bases). Deletions cut 1 base from V and 4 bases from J, with 8 bases between. The CDR3 extends over 13 amino acids. Per the germline V gene, CDR1 is SGDLS and CDR2 is YYNGEE. CDR3 DNA: TGTGCCAGCAGCGTAAGGGGCGGCACTGAAGCTTTCTTT. Translated: CASSVRGGTEAFF.

The V gene is TRBV12-5, the J gene TRBJ2-7, with D perhaps matching TRBD1 (5 bases). The germline V gene encodes CDR1 LGHNT and CDR2 FRNRAP. Deletions cut 6 bases from V and 3 bases from J, with 12 bases between. The CDR3 runs to 13 residues. The CDR3 DNA is TGTGCTAGTGGCCTGACAGACCTCTACGAGCAGTACTTC. Its protein product is CASGLTDLYEQYF.

This rearrangement joins TRBV9 to TRBJ2-7; the D gene is possibly TRBD1 (6 bases). Germline lookup yields CDR1 SGDLS and CDR2 YYNGEE. This CDR3 is 14 amino acids long. V shed 7 bases and J shed 2 bases, with 16 bases lying between them. The CDR3 protein is CASSPRTEPYEQYF. In DNA, the CDR3 is TGTGCCAGCTCCCCTAGGACAGAGCCCTACGAGCAGTACTTC. Full variable domain (rest looked up from reference TRBV9 and TRBJ2-7): DSGVTQTPKHLITATGQRVTLRCSPRSGDLSVYWYQQSLDQGLQFLIQYYNGEERAKGNILERFSAQQFPDLHSELNLSSLELGDSALYFCASSPRTEPYEQYFGPGTRLTVT.

This clone showed up just once. The chain couples TRBV9 to TRBJ2-2, with a possible D match to TRBD2 (5 bases). Trimming left V 0 bases short and J 5 bases short, with 11 bases between. Germline V gene sequence: CDR1 SGDLS, CDR2 YYNGEE. The CDR3 is 15 residues long. This CDR3 is CASSVDQRETGELFF. The CDR3 DNA reads TGTGCCAGCAGCGTAGATCAAAGGGAGACCGGGGAGCTGTTTTTT.

J is TRBJ2-2 and V is TRBV19; D is unresolved. CDR3 length equals 14 residues. Trimming took 7 bases from V and 0 from J, leaving 9 bases between them. The germline gives CDR1 LNHDA, CDR2 SQIVND (reference sequence). The CDR3 loop is CASIYRPNTGELFF. DNA for the CDR3: TGTGCCAGTATATACAGACCGAACACCGGGGAGCTGTTTTTT.

In its sample, this clone was seen once. The junction departs from germline at one end; a sequencing error may be responsible. The rearrangement links TRBV7-7 to TRBJ2-3; 11 nucleotides agree with TRBD2. The CDR3 loop spans 15 amino acids. Germline loops: CDR1 SSHAT, CDR2 FNYEAQ (reference sequence). The CDR3 DNA follows: TGTGCTAGCAGCTTAGCGACCGATAGCGGGGGGGAAGAGCATTTT. Amino acid sequence: CASSLATDSGGEEHF. The complete variable domain, with remaining parts taken from reference TRBV7-7 and TRBJ2-3, reads GAGVSQSPRYKVTKRGQDVTLRCDPISSHATLYWYQQALGQGPEFLTYFNYEAQPDKSGLPSDRFSAERPEGSISTLTIQRTEQRDSAMYRCASSLATDSGGEEHFGPGTRLTVL.

The chain recombines TRBV6-5 with TRBJ1-1; a possible D gene is TRBD1 (5 bases). Trimming shortened V by 6 bases and J by 1 base, and 12 bases separated the two germline ends. The CDR3 loop spans 14 amino acids. Germline V gives CDR1 MNHEY, CDR2 SVGAGI. The CDR3 spells CASSLWGENTEAFF. The CDR3 DNA is TGTGCCAGCAGCCTATGGGGGGAGAACACTGAAGCTTTCTTT.

The chain couples TRBV6-5 to TRBJ2-1; weak D call: TRBD1 (5 bases). This CDR3 comprises 13 residues. Germline lookup yields CDR1 MNHEY and CDR2 SVGAGI. Trimming shortened V by 3 bases and J by 4 bases, and 7 bases separated the two germline ends. The CDR3 DNA reads TGTGCCAGCAGTTATGACAGTTACAATGAGCAGTTCTTC. Translating it yields CASSYDSYNEQFF.

Worth noting for this clone: One junction end disagrees with the germline gene, perhaps due to a read error. The chain links TRBV7-7 to TRBJ2-1; 10 bases map to TRBD2. CDR1 SSHAT and CDR2 FNYEAQ come from the germline V gene (reference sequence). This CDR3 comprises 13 residues. As DNA, the CDR3 is TGTGCTAGCAGCGGGGGGGGCTACAATGAGCAGTTCTTC. This sequence encodes CASSGGGYNEQFF.